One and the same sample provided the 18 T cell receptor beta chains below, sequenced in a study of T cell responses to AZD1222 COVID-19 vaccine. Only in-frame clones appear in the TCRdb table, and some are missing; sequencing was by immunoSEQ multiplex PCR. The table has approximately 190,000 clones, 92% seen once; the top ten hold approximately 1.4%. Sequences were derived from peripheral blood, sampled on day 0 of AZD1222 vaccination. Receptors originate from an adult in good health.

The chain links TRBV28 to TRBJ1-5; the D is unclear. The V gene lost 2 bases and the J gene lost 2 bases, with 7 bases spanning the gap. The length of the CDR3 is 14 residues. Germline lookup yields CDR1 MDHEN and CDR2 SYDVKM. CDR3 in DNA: TGTGCCAGCAGTTTAGGGTTCGGCAATCAGCCCCAGCATTTT. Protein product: CASSLGFGNQPQHF.

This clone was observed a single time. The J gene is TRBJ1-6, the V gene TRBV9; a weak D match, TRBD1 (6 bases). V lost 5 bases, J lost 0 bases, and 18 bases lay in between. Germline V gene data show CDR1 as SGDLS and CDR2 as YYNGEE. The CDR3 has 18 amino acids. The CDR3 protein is CASSRGGTVSSYNSPLHF. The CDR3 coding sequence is TGTGCCAGCAGTCGAGGGGGGACGGTGAGCTCCTATAATTCACCCCTCCACTTT.

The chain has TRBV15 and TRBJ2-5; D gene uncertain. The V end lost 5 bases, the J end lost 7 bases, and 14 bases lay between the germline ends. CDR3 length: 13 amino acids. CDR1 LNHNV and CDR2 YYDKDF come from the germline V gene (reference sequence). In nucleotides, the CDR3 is TGTGCCACCAGCGGTCCTACCGAAACGACCCAGTACTTC. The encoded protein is CATSGPTETTQYF. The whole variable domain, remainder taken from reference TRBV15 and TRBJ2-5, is DAMVIQNPRYQVTQFGKPVTLSCSQTLNHNVMYWYQQKSSQAPKLLFHYYDKDFNNEADTPDNFQSRRPNTSFCFLDIRSPGLGDTAMYLCATSGPTETTQYFGPGTRLLVL.

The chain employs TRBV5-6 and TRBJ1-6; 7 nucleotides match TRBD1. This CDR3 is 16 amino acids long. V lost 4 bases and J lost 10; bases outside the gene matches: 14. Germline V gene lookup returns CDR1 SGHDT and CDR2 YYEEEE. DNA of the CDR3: TGTGCCAGCAGCAGGGTTGCCGGGACAGAGGAATCACCCCTCCACTTT. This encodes CASSRVAGTEESPLHF. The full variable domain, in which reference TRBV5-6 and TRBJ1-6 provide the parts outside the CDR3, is DAGVTQSPTHLIKTRGQQVTLRCSPKSGHDTVSWYQQALGQGPQFIFQYYEEEERQRGNFPDRFSGHQFPNYSSELNVNALLLGDSALYLCASSRVAGTEESPLHFGNGTRLTVT.

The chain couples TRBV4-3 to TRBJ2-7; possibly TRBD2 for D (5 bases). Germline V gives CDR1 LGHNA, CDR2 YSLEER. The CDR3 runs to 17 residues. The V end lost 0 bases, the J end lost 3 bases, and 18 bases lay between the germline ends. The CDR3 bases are TGCGCCAGCAGCCAAGAACTAATCGGAGGTCGGTACTACGAGCAGTACTTC. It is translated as CASSQELIGGRYYEQYF.

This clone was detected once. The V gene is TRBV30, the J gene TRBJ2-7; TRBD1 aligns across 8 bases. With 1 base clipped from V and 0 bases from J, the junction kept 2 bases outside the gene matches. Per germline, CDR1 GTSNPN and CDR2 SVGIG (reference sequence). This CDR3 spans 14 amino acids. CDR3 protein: CAWSADRASYEQYF. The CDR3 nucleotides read TGTGCCTGGAGTGCGGACAGGGCCTCCTACGAGCAGTACTTC. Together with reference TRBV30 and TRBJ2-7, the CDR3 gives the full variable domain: SQTIHQWPATLVQPVGSPLSLECTVEGTSNPNLYWYRQAAGRGLQLLFYSVGIGQISSEVPQNLSASRPQDRQFILSSKKLLLSDSGFYLCAWSADRASYEQYFGPGTRLTVT.

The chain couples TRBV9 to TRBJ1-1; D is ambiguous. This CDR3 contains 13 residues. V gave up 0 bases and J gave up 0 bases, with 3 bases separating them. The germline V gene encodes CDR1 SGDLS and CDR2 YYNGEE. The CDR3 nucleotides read TGTGCCAGCAGCGTAGCTATGAACACTGAAGCTTTCTTT. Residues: CASSVAMNTEAFF.

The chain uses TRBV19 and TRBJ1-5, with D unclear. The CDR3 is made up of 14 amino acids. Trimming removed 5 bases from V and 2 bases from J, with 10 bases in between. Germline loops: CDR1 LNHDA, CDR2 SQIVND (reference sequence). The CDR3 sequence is CASSLGVGNQPQHF. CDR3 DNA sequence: TGTGCCAGTAGTCTGGGAGTTGGCAATCAGCCCCAGCATTTT.

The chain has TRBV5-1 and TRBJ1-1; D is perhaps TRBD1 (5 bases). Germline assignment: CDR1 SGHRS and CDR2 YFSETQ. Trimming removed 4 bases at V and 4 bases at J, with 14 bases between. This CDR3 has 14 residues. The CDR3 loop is CASSTGSQGTEAFF. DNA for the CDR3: TGCGCCAGCAGCACAGGATCGCAGGGCACTGAAGCTTTCTTT.

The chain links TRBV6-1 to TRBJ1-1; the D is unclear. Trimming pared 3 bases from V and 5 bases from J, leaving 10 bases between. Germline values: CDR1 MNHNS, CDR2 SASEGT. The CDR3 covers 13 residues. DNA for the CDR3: TGTGCCAGCAGTGATCAATGGCAGACTGAAGCTTTCTTT. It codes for CASSDQWQTEAFF.

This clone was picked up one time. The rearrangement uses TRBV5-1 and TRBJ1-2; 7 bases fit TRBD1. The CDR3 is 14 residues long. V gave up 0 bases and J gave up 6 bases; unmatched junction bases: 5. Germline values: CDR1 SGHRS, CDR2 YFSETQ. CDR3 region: CASSLEQGIDGYTF. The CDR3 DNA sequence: TGCGCCAGCAGCTTGGAACAGGGGATCGATGGCTACACCTTC.

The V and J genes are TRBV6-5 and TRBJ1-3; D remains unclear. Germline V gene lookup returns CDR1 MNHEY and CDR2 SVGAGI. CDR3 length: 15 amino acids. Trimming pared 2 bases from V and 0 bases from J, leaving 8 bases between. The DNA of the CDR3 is TGTGCCAGCAGTTACCGAGGTAACTCTGGAAACACCATATATTTT. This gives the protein CASSYRGNSGNTIYF.

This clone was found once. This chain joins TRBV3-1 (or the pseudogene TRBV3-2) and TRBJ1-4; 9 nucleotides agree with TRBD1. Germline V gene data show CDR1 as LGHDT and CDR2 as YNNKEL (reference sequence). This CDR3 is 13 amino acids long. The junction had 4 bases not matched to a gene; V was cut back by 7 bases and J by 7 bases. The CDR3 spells CASTTGGGEKLFF. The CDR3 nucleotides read TGTGCCAGCACGACAGGGGGGGGTGAAAAACTGTTTTTT.

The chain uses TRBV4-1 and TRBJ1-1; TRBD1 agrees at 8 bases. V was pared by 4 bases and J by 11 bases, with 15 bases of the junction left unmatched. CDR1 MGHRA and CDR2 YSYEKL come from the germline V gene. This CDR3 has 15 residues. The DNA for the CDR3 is TGCGCCAGCAGCCCAGGGGTAGGACAGGGTATAGCTGCTTTCTTT. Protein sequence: CASSPGVGQGIAAFF.

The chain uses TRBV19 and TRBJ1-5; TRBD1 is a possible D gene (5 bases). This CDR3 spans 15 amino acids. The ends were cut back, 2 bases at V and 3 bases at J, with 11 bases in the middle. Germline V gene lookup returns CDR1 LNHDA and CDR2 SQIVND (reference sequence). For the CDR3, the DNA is TGTGCCAGTAGTATATACGGGGCCATCAATCAGCCCCAGCATTTT. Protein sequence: CASSIYGAINQPQHF.

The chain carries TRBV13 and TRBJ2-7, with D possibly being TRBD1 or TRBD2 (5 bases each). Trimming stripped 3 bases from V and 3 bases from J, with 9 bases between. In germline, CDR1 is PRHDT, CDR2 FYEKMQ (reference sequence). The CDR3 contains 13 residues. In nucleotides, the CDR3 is TGTGCCAGCAGCTTTGGGGGAGTCTACGAGCAGTACTTC. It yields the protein CASSFGGVYEQYF. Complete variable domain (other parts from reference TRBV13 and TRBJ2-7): AAGVIQSPRHLIKEKRETATLKCYPIPRHDTVYWYQQGPGQDPQFLISFYEKMQSDKGSIPDRFSAQQFSDYHSELNMSSLELGDSALYFCASSFGGVYEQYFGPGTRLTVT.

CDR3 residues: CASYWTGQNTEAFF. The CDR3 coding sequence is TGTGCCAGCTATTGGACGGGGCAGAACACTGAAGCTTTCTTT. The V gene is TRBV18, the J gene TRBJ1-1; perhaps TRBD1 as D (5 bases). CDR1 is KGHSH, CDR2 LQKENI, per germline. The V end was cut by 7 bases, the J end by 1 base, with 13 bases between. The CDR3 sequence is 14 residues long.

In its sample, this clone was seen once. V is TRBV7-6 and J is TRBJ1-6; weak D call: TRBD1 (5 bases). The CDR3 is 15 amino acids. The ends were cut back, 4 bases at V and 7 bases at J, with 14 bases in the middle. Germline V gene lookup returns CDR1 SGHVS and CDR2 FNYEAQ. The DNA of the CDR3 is TGTGCCAGCAGCTCTCGGGGACGGGACAATTCACCCCTCCACTTT. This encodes CASSSRGRDNSPLHF.